Each of the 5 T cell receptor beta chains below was sequenced from the same sample in a study of shared clonotypes between healthy human individuals. Naive CD8 cells comprised CD45RO-negative, CCR7-positively selected cells, excluding terminally differentiated effector memory CD45RA+ cells. Generated by immunoSEQ multiplex PCR, the TCRdb table keeps only in-frame clones and is missing some. The sample has over 2,000,000 clones, around 93% seen once. The sequencing input was naive CD8+ T cells from PBMCs. The origin of the receptors is a man between 18 and 35 years old in good health. Some clones in this sample may be carry-over from other donors' samples.

The chain has TRBV6-6 and TRBJ2-1; D call uncertain. V dropped 2 bases and J dropped 9 bases, with 11 bases sitting between them. CDR3 length: 13 residues. Germline CDR1 MNHNY, CDR2 SVGAGI (reference sequence). For the CDR3, the DNA is TGTGCCAGCAGTTACGTCGTGGAAAGTGAGCAGTTCTTC. Amino acids: CASSYVVESEQFF.

This rearrangement joins TRBV28 to TRBJ1-5; TRBD1 matches at 9 bases. Germline V gene sequence: CDR1 MDHEN, CDR2 SYDVKM. V lost 3 bases and J lost 4; bases outside the gene matches: 4. CDR3 length: 15 amino acids. The DNA for the CDR3 is TGTGCCAGCAGTTTGGAGGGACAGGGAAATCAGCCCCAGCATTTT. The encoded protein is CASSLEGQGNQPQHF.

V gene TRBV5-4 combines with J gene TRBJ2-7, with TRBD2 matching 11 bases. J lost 6 bases, V lost 0 bases, and 5 bases had no gene match. Per the germline V gene, CDR1 is SGHNT and CDR2 is YYREEE (reference sequence). The CDR3 length is 15 residues. The CDR3 reads CASSLGLAGSVEQYF. DNA for the CDR3: TGTGCCAGCAGCTTGGGACTAGCGGGATCTGTCGAGCAGTACTTC.

The chain couples TRBV30 to TRBJ2-5, with 9 bases matching TRBD1. The J call may be mistaken, given a closer DNA end match to TRBJ2-7. Germline V lookup: CDR1 GTSNPN, CDR2 SVGIG (reference sequence). This CDR3 has 14 amino acids. The CDR3 DNA reads TGTGCCTGGAGGGGGACAGGGCCTCCCTACGAGCAGTACTTC. Translation gives CAWRGTGPPYEQYF.

This sequence joins TRBV19 and TRBJ2-3; 11 nucleotides line up with TRBD2. The germline V gene has CDR1 LNHDA and CDR2 SQIVND (reference sequence). The ends lost 0 bases at V and 5 bases at J; junction bases unmatched: 10. The CDR3 extends over 18 amino acids. Written as DNA, the CDR3 is TGTGCCAGTAGTATAGATCAACAGACTAGCGGGATGAAAGATACGCAGTATTTT. It is translated as CASSIDQQTSGMKDTQYF.